Presented here are 10 T cell receptor beta chains from one specimen sequenced in a study of early stage breast cancer tumors. Data came from immunoSEQ multiplex PCR; TCRdb stores just in-frame clones and leaves some out. The sample yields about 72,000 clones, 65% to 85% seen once. The sample comprised blood. Every receptor here comes from a person in their sixties with breast cancer.

J is TRBJ2-5 and V is TRBV9; 7 bases agree with TRBD2. The CDR3 has 14 amino acids. V was pared by 3 bases and J by 4 bases, with 6 bases of the junction left unmatched. Germline V gene data show CDR1 as SGDLS and CDR2 as YYNGEE. The CDR3 here is CASSGGGLLETQYF. In DNA form, the CDR3 reads TGTGCCAGCAGCGGGGGGGGACTTCTAGAGACCCAGTACTTC.

This clone was found a few times. The chain couples TRBV6-5 to TRBJ1-5, with D unclear. V lost 4 bases, J lost 3 bases, and 7 bases lay in between. The CDR3 spans 13 residues. Looked up from germline, CDR1 is MNHEY and CDR2 is SVGAGI. Written as DNA, the CDR3 is TGTGCCAGCAGTTGGTCATTCAATCAGCCCCAGCATTTT. Its translation is CASSWSFNQPQHF.

The chain links TRBV2 to TRBJ2-1; 10 bases fit TRBD2. Germline trimming cut 4 bases from V and 15 bases from J; bases unmatched to any gene: 3. The length of the CDR3 is 11 residues. Germline CDR1 is SNHLY and CDR2 is FYNNEI. The CDR3 is CASSVRTSGFF. The CDR3 DNA is TGTGCCAGCAGTGTTAGGACTAGCGGGTTCTTC.

J is TRBJ2-1 and V is TRBV4-3; D is unclear. CDR1 LGHNA and CDR2 YSLEER come from the germline V gene. The CDR3 spans 14 residues. The ends were cut back, 0 bases at V and 10 bases at J, with 13 bases in the middle. CDR3 sequence reads: CASSQDQAVREQFF. CDR3 bases: TGCGCCAGCAGCCAAGATCAAGCCGTCAGGGAGCAGTTCTTC.

Written as DNA, the CDR3 is TGTGCCAGCGGATTTGGGACAGGGTTAAGTCAGCCCCAGCATTTT. Protein: CASGFGTGLSQPQHF. The chain carries TRBV27 and TRBJ1-5, with 9 bases matching TRBD1. V shed 8 bases and J 6 bases; nucleotides not matched to a gene: 11. This CDR3 has 15 residues. CDR1 and CDR2 (germline): MNHEY, SMNVEV (reference sequence).

This clone is a singleton in its sample. The gene calls are TRBV7-9 and TRBJ2-2, with 10 bases fitting TRBD2. From germline, CDR1 is SEHNR and CDR2 FQNEAQ (reference sequence). V gave up 8 bases and J gave up 6 bases; unmatched junction bases: 3. The CDR3 length is 13 residues. CDR3 bases: TGTGCCAGCGGAGCGGGAGGGGCCGGGGAGCTGTTTTTT. Encoded protein: CASGAGGAGELFF.

The V gene is TRBV25-1, the J gene TRBJ1-4, with 7 bases identical to TRBD1. V shed 4 bases, J shed 6 bases, and the junction held 8 bases outside the gene matches. Per germline, CDR1 MGHDK and CDR2 SYGVNS. CDR3 length equals 15 residues. The CDR3 DNA reads as TGTGCCAGCAGTGCTTCCGGGACAGATGATGAAAAACTGTTTTTT. It codes for CASSASGTDDEKLFF.

The chain recombines TRBV5-6 with TRBJ2-5, with D possibly TRBD2 on 5 matching bases. V gave up 1 base and J gave up 7 bases, with 17 bases separating them. Germline assignment: CDR1 SGHDT and CDR2 YYEEEE. The CDR3 loop spans 15 amino acids. The CDR3 DNA is TGTGCCAGCAGCTTGCGGTCGTCTAGCATAGGGACCCAGTACTTC. It specifies CASSLRSSSIGTQYF. Full variable domain (rest looked up from reference TRBV5-6 and TRBJ2-5): DAGVTQSPTHLIKTRGQQVTLRCSPKSGHDTVSWYQQALGQGPQFIFQYYEEEERQRGNFPDRFSGHQFPNYSSELNVNALLLGDSALYLCASSLRSSSIGTQYFGPGTRLLVL.

The J gene is TRBJ1-5, the V gene TRBV7-2, with D unresolved. Trimming took off 5 bases at V and 4 bases at J, with 12 bases between the two ends. The CDR3 is 14 amino acids. Germline loops: CDR1 SGHTA, CDR2 FQGNSA. In DNA form, the CDR3 reads TGTGCCAGCAGCCCCTCCAGACCAAATCAGCCCCAGCATTTT. Protein: CASSPSRPNQPQHF. The full variable domain, in which reference TRBV7-2 and TRBJ1-5 provide the parts outside the CDR3, is GAGVSQSPSNKVTEKGKDVELRCDPISGHTALYWYRQSLGQGLEFLIYFQGNSAPDKSGLPSDRFSAERTGGSVSTLTIQRTQQEDSAVYLCASSPSRPNQPQHFGDGTRLSIL.

This clone came up once. This sequence joins TRBV11-2 and TRBJ2-7; maybe TRBD2 (5 bases). Between the trimmed V and J ends, which lost 1 base and 7 bases, there was a span of 8 bases. The V gene's germline CDR1 is SGHAT and CDR2 FQNNGV. The CDR3 has 12 residues. For the CDR3, the DNA is TGTGCCAGCAGCTTAGGAGGGCGAGAGCAGTACTTC. This gives the protein CASSLGGREQYF.